This is a list of T cell receptor beta chains from one sample in a study of post-analysis software for immune sequencing data. One entry per CDR3 protein, called by TCRdb with MiXCR from the PCR reads. The sample includes about 500,000 distinct CDR3 sequences, roughly 45% seen only once; the top ten take over 10%. The sequencing input was blood. The receptors derive from a girl under 18 with multiple sclerosis. The CDR3 runs from the conserved cysteine through the conserved F or W. A D gene is named only where the DNA matches it firmly. A row's size may be missing; if present it is once, few, many or a size class.

CDR3 protein: CASSLARVLGNQPQHF
CDR3 DNA: TGTGCCAGCAGCTTAGCGCGGGTGTTGGGCAATCAGCCCCAGCATTTT
clone size: NA
V gene: TRBV7-9
J gene: TRBJ1-5
D gene: NA

CDR3 protein: CASSLVWGHDGEKLFF
CDR3 DNA: TGTGCCAGCAGCTTAGTTTGGGGACACGATGGTGAAAAACTGTTTTTT
clone size: NA
V gene: TRBV7-9
J gene: TRBJ1-4
D gene: NA

CDR3 protein: CASSQVAPNEQYF
CDR3 DNA: TGCGCCAGCAGCCAAGTGGCCCCCAATGAGCAGTACTTC
clone size: NA
V gene: TRBV4-1
J gene: TRBJ2-7
D gene: NA

CDR3 protein: CASSHGTANVDTQYF
CDR3 DNA: TGTGCCAGCAGCCACGGGACAGCGAACGTAGATACGCAGTATTTT
clone size: NA
V gene: TRBV12-3/TRBV12-4
J gene: TRBJ2-3
D gene: TRBD1

CDR3 protein: CSVMGREATNEKLFF
CDR3 DNA: TGCAGCGTAATGGGGCGCGAGGCAACTAATGAAAAACTGTTTTTT
clone size: few
V gene: TRBV29-1
J gene: TRBJ1-4
D gene: NA

CDR3 protein: CASSLAPSSGADQFF
CDR3 DNA: TGTGCCAGCAGCTTAGCCCCTTCTAGCGGGGCTGATCAGTTCTTC
clone size: NA
V gene: TRBV7-8
J gene: TRBJ2-1
D gene: TRBD2

CDR3 protein: CSAGDRPSYEQYF
CDR3 DNA: TGCAGTGCCGGCGACAGGCCTTCCTACGAGCAGTACTTC
clone size: few
V gene: TRBV20-1
J gene: TRBJ2-7
D gene: NA

CDR3 protein: CASSQWTADEQFF
CDR3 DNA: TGCGCCAGCAGCCAATGGACCGCCGATGAGCAGTTCTTC
clone size: NA
V gene: TRBV4-1
J gene: TRBJ2-1
D gene: NA

CDR3 protein: CATSRDGRGRKTQYF
CDR3 DNA: TGTGCCACCAGCAGAGATGGGAGAGGGCGAAAGACCCAGTACTTC
clone size: NA
V gene: TRBV15
J gene: TRBJ2-5
D gene: NA

CDR3 protein: CASRDGNTGELFF
CDR3 DNA: TGCGCCAGTAGGGACGGTAACACCGGGGAGCTGTTTTTT
clone size: NA
V gene: TRBV5-1
J gene: TRBJ2-2
D gene: NA

CDR3 protein: CASSPDPVGYEQYF
CDR3 DNA: TGTGCCAGCAGTCCTGACCCGGTCGGATACGAGCAGTACTTC
clone size: NA
V gene: TRBV28
J gene: TRBJ2-7
D gene: NA

CDR3 protein: CATSRDLAGVVGNEQFF
CDR3 DNA: TGTGCCACCAGCAGAGATCTTGCGGGAGTAGTGGGAAATGAGCAGTTCTTC
clone size: NA
V gene: TRBV15
J gene: TRBJ2-1
D gene: TRBD2

CDR3 protein: CAEQPQHF
CDR3 DNA: TGTGCCGAGCAGCCCCAGCATTTT
clone size: NA
V gene: TRBV27
J gene: TRBJ1-5
D gene: NA

CDR3 protein: CASSEGDRRPRETQYF
CDR3 DNA: TGTGCCAGCAGTGAGGGAGACAGGAGGCCCCGGGAGACCCAGTACTTC
clone size: few
V gene: TRBV6-1
J gene: TRBJ2-5
D gene: NA

CDR3 protein: CASRGGTGGNEQYF
CDR3 DNA: TGTGCCAGCAGGGGCGGGACAGGGGGCAACGAGCAGTACTTC
clone size: NA
V gene: TRBV6-6
J gene: TRBJ2-7
D gene: TRBD1

CDR3 protein: CSARDWAGQFF
CDR3 DNA: TGCAGTGCTAGAGATTGGGCGGGGCAGTTCTTC
clone size: NA
V gene: TRBV20-1
J gene: TRBJ2-1
D gene: NA

CDR3 protein: CASSYSFLRGRLPTGELFF
CDR3 DNA: TGTGCCAGCAGTTACTCCTTTCTCCGGGGGAGGTTACCCACCGGGGAGCTGTTTTTT
clone size: NA
V gene: TRBV6-5
J gene: TRBJ2-2
D gene: NA

CDR3 protein: CASSPSSRGRETQYF
CDR3 DNA: TGTGCCAGCAGTCCCTCCAGTAGAGGGAGAGAGACCCAGTACTTC
clone size: NA
V gene: TRBV6-5
J gene: TRBJ2-5
D gene: NA

CDR3 protein: CASSAGTSDYNEQFF
CDR3 DNA: TGTGCCAGCAGTGCCGGGACTAGCGATTACAATGAGCAGTTCTTC
clone size: many
V gene: TRBV6-4
J gene: TRBJ2-1
D gene: TRBD2

CDR3 protein: CASSLPWEQFRQEGNYGYTF
CDR3 DNA: TGCGCCAGCAGCCTCCCTTGGGAGCAATTCCGACAGGAGGGCAACTATGGCTACACCTTC
clone size: NA
V gene: TRBV5-1
J gene: TRBJ1-2
D gene: NA

CDR3 protein: CASSKLLADPSDLCTDTQYF
CDR3 DNA: TGTGCCAGCAGCAAGTTACTAGCGGACCCATCCGATCTATGCACAGATACGCAGTATTTT
clone size: few
V gene: TRBV21-1
J gene: TRBJ2-3
D gene: NA

CDR3 protein: CASSYEGLTNDEQYF
CDR3 DNA: TGTGCCAGTAGTTATGAGGGACTGACTAACGACGAGCAGTACTTC
clone size: NA
V gene: TRBV6-2/TRBV6-3
J gene: TRBJ2-7
D gene: NA

CDR3 protein: CASSLTGVLGNQPQHF
CDR3 DNA: TGTGCCAGCAGCTTAACAGGGGTCTTGGGCAATCAGCCCCAGCATTTT
clone size: few
V gene: TRBV5-6
J gene: TRBJ1-5
D gene: TRBD1

CDR3 protein: CSARSGTYEQYF
CDR3 DNA: TGCAGTGCTAGATCCGGGACCTACGAGCAGTACTTC
clone size: NA
V gene: TRBV20-1
J gene: TRBJ2-7
D gene: NA

CDR3 protein: CSARLTRGGDSPLHF
CDR3 DNA: TGCAGTGCTAGACTAACCCGAGGGGGCGATTCACCCCTCCACTTT
clone size: NA
V gene: TRBV20-1
J gene: TRBJ1-6
D gene: TRBD1

CDR3 protein: CSVEDPGRDYLRRSSYNEQFF
CDR3 DNA: TGCAGCGTTGAAGATCCTGGAAGGGACTACTTAAGGAGGAGCTCCTACAATGAGCAGTTCTTC
clone size: NA
V gene: TRBV29-1
J gene: TRBJ2-1
D gene: TRBD2

CDR3 protein: CASSARTSGEYNEQFF
CDR3 DNA: TGTGCCAGCAGTGCAAGGACTAGCGGAGAGTACAATGAGCAGTTCTTC
clone size: NA
V gene: TRBV12-3/TRBV12-4
J gene: TRBJ2-1
D gene: TRBD2

CDR3 protein: CASSYKGGEGTEAFF
CDR3 DNA: TGTGCCAGCTCATACAAAGGAGGGGAGGGCACTGAAGCTTTCTTT
clone size: NA
V gene: TRBV18
J gene: TRBJ1-1
D gene: NA

CDR3 protein: CSAAGTGRGTNEKLFF
CDR3 DNA: TGCAGCGCGGCCGGGACAGGGAGAGGAACTAATGAAAAACTGTTTTTT
clone size: NA
V gene: TRBV29-1
J gene: TRBJ1-4
D gene: TRBD1

CDR3 protein: CSASPTGAYGYTF
CDR3 DNA: TGCAGTGCTAGCCCGACAGGGGCTTATGGCTACACCTTC
clone size: few
V gene: TRBV20-1
J gene: TRBJ1-2
D gene: TRBD1

CDR3 protein: CASSSKPDRALNYEQYF
CDR3 DNA: TGCGCCAGCAGCTCGAAACCCGACAGGGCCCTCAATTACGAGCAGTACTTC
clone size: NA
V gene: TRBV5-1
J gene: TRBJ2-7
D gene: TRBD1

CDR3 protein: CASRTAGTDLQETQYF
CDR3 DNA: TGTGCCAGCAGGACCGCCGGGACAGACCTACAAGAGACCCAGTACTTC
clone size: once
V gene: TRBV28
J gene: TRBJ2-5
D gene: TRBD1

CDR3 protein: CASSLDSGTSYNEQFF
CDR3 DNA: TGTGCCAGCAGCTTGGATAGCGGTACCTCCTACAATGAGCAGTTCTTC
clone size: NA
V gene: TRBV5-6
J gene: TRBJ2-1
D gene: NA

CDR3 protein: CSGWGTGKGNEQFF
CDR3 DNA: TGCAGCGGTTGGGGGACAGGGAAGGGAAATGAGCAGTTCTTC
clone size: NA
V gene: TRBV29-1
J gene: TRBJ2-1
D gene: TRBD1

CDR3 protein: CASIISGTPYGYTF
CDR3 DNA: TGTGCCAGCATCATAAGCGGTACGCCTTATGGCTACACCTTC
clone size: NA
V gene: TRBV7-9
J gene: TRBJ1-2
D gene: NA

CDR3 protein: CVTGGYEQYF
CDR3 DNA: TGTGTCACGGGAGGGTACGAGCAGTACTTC
clone size: few
V gene: TRBV27
J gene: TRBJ2-7
D gene: TRBD2

CDR3 protein: CAISGAVERETQYF
CDR3 DNA: TGTGCCATCAGTGGGGCAGTCGAAAGGGAGACCCAGTACTTC
clone size: few
V gene: TRBV10-3
J gene: TRBJ2-5
D gene: NA

CDR3 protein: CASSFDLASGNYEQYF
CDR3 DNA: TGCGCCAGCAGCTTCGATTTGGCTAGCGGAAACTACGAGCAGTACTTC
clone size: few
V gene: TRBV5-1
J gene: TRBJ2-7
D gene: TRBD2

CDR3 protein: CASSQEGTGFTDTQYF
CDR3 DNA: TGCGCCAGCAGCCAAGAAGGGACAGGGTTTACAGATACGCAGTATTTT
clone size: NA
V gene: TRBV4-1
J gene: TRBJ2-3
D gene: TRBD1

CDR3 protein: CASSFGVTGEGNQPQHF
CDR3 DNA: TGCGCCAGCAGCTTCGGGGTAACAGGGGAGGGCAATCAGCCCCAGCATTTT
clone size: NA
V gene: TRBV5-1
J gene: TRBJ1-5
D gene: TRBD1

CDR3 protein: CSTRKGTGVGEQYF
CDR3 DNA: TGCAGTACTAGAAAGGGGACAGGGGTCGGGGAGCAGTACTTC
clone size: NA
V gene: TRBV20-1
J gene: TRBJ2-7
D gene: TRBD1

CDR3 protein: CATRLDVVTGDPQETQYF
CDR3 DNA: TGTGCCACCCGATTAGACGTGGTAACGGGAGATCCGCAAGAGACCCAGTACTTC
clone size: NA
V gene: TRBV6-1
J gene: TRBJ2-5
D gene: NA

CDR3 protein: CASSESQAEITDTQYF
CDR3 DNA: TGTGCCAGCAGTGAATCACAGGCGGAAATCACAGATACGCAGTATTTT
clone size: NA
V gene: TRBV25-1
J gene: TRBJ2-3
D gene: NA

CDR3 protein: CASSQDRSQQLATNEKLFF
CDR3 DNA: TGCGCCAGCAGCCAAGATAGATCACAGCAATTAGCAACTAATGAAAAACTGTTTTTT
clone size: few
V gene: TRBV4-1
J gene: TRBJ1-4
D gene: NA

CDR3 protein: CATSPSGTYEQYF
CDR3 DNA: TGTGCCACCAGTCCTAGCGGGACCTACGAGCAGTACTTC
clone size: NA
V gene: TRBV24-1
J gene: TRBJ2-7
D gene: TRBD2

CDR3 protein: CSARDSGEHYNEQFF
CDR3 DNA: TGCAGTGCTAGAGACAGCGGGGAACACTACAATGAGCAGTTCTTC
clone size: NA
V gene: TRBV20-1
J gene: TRBJ2-1
D gene: TRBD2